Shown below are 5 T cell receptor beta chains from a single sample sequenced in a study of shared clonotypes between healthy human individuals (dated by TCRdb to 2020 to 2021). The library was produced with the immunoSEQ multiplex PCR assay. TCRdb re-hosts the immuneACCESS table, in-frame sequences only. Its copies lack some clones; in the studies checked, an unresolved V gene accounts for under half of them, and the cause for the rest is not known. The sample profile shows 450,000 to 500,000 clones; around 73% of them were found once. Around 12% of the sample is in the top ten clones. Sequencing was done on a sample of PBMCs. Receptors were obtained from a woman in her thirties or forties in good health. Some clones in this sample may be carry-over from other donors' samples.

The chain employs TRBV6-4 and TRBJ2-3; 12 bases align to TRBD2. The germline gives CDR1 MRHNA, CDR2 SNTAGT. The trim removed 5 bases at V and 4 bases at J, leaving 13 bases unmatched. This CDR3 spans 18 amino acids. The CDR3 reads CASSPIIGLAGSADTQYF. CDR3 coding DNA: TGTGCCAGCAGTCCAATAATCGGACTAGCGGGATCGGCAGATACGCAGTATTTT.

The chain employs TRBV5-1 and TRBJ2-3; D gene ambiguous. The CDR3 consists of 13 residues. The V end was cut by 3 bases, the J end by 4 bases, with 9 bases between. The germline gives CDR1 SGHRS, CDR2 YFSETQ. The CDR3 protein is CASSYIEADTQYF. CDR3 coding DNA: TGCGCCAGCAGCTATATAGAGGCAGATACGCAGTATTTT.

The rearrangement uses TRBV7-6 and TRBJ2-7, with 14 bases identical to TRBD2. This CDR3 comprises 12 residues. V lost 8 bases and J lost 7; bases outside the gene matches: 1. Germline assignment: CDR1 SGHVS and CDR2 FNYEAQ. CDR3 sequence (DNA): TGTGCCAGCGGACTAGCGGGAGGTGAGCAGTACTTC. Residues: CASGLAGGEQYF.

The chain combines TRBV4-3 with TRBJ1-2, with D possibly being TRBD1 (6 bases). The CDR3 contains 15 residues. CDR1 and CDR2 from the germline V gene are LGHNA and YSLEER. Trimming stripped 4 bases from V and 4 bases from J, with 16 bases between. The CDR3 DNA follows: TGCGCCAGCAGCCCTTCGACAGGAGCTACCTATGGCTACACCTTC. It specifies CASSPSTGATYGYTF.

The rearrangement uses TRBV2 and TRBJ1-4; 8 nucleotides match TRBD1. V shed 7 bases, J shed 4 bases, and the junction held 11 bases outside the gene matches. Germline V CDR1 and CDR2: SNHLY, FYNNEI. CDR3 size: 16 residues. DNA for the CDR3: TGTGCCAGCAACGGACAGGGTGGAGGGGTTAATGAAAAACTGTTTTTT. Translated, it gives CASNGQGGGVNEKLFF.